This note documents a single T cell receptor (beta chain) sequence. This CDR3 comprises 12 residues. Trimming took off 7 bases at V and 8 bases at J, with 14 bases between the two ends. These data come from a study of blood T cell repertoires in COVID-19. Turning to the study itself: Specimens from acute and convalescent COVID-19 originated in the United States, Italy and Spain. The analysed material was cDNA or gDNA that came from T cells, B-cell-depleted T cells, or PBMCs.

Original processing notes: Reference gene primers were amplified, and this amplification served to estimate nucleated cell counts. The method was immunoSEQ multiplex PCR; TCRdb's version includes in-frame clones alone and lacks a portion of them. That table gives V, J and clone size, and the DNA gave D and trimming. This sample has around 100,000 clones; roughly 90% occur once, and the top ten carry 2% to 2.5%. Sequencing input: peripheral blood. The clonotype comes from a man over 45 with active COVID-19. V and J are TRBV12-3 or TRBV12-4 and TRBJ1-1; no firm D call. The CDR3 loop reads CASNGMEAEAFF. The CDR3 DNA reads TGTGCCAGCAACGGCATGGAGGCCGAAGCTTTCTTT.